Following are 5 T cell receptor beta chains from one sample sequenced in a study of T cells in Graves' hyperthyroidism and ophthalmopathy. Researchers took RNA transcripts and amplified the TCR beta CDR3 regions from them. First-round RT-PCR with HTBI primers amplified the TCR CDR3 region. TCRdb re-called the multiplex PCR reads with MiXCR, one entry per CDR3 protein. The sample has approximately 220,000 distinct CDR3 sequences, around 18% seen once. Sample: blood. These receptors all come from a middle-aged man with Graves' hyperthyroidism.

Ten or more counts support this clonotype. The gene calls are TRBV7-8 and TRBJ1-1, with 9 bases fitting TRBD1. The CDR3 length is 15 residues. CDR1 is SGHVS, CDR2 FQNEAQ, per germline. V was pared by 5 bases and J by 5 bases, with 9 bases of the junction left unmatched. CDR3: CASSPEQGARTEAFF. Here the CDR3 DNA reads TGTGCCAGCAGCCCAGAACAGGGGGCGCGTACTGAAGCTTTCTTT.

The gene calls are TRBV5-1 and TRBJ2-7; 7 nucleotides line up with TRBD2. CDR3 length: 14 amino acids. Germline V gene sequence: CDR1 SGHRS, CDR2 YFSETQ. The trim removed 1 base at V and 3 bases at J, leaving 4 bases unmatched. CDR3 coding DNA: TGCGCCAGCAGCTTGACCCCGGGAGGCTACGAGCAGTACTTC. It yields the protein CASSLTPGGYEQYF.

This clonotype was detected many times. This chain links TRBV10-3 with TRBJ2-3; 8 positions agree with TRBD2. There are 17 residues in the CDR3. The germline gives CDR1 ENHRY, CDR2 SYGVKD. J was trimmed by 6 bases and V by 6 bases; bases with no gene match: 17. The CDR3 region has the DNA TGTGCCATCAGAGCGGGGGAACAAATCCATGTAATTGATACGCAGTATTTT. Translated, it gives CAIRAGEQIHVIDTQYF.

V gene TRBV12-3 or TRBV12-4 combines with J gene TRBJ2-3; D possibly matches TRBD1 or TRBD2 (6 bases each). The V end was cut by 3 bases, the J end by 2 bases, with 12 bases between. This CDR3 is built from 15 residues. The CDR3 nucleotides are TGTGCCAGCAGTTTCCAGGGGACTCTCACAGATACGCAGTATTTT. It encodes CASSFQGTLTDTQYF.

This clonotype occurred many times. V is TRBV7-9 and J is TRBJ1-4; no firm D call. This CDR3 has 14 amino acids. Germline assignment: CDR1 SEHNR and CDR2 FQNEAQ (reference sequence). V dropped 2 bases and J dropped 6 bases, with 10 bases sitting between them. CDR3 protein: CASSLTRADEKLFF. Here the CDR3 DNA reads TGTGCCAGCAGCTTAACGAGGGCGGATGAAAAACTGTTTTTT.